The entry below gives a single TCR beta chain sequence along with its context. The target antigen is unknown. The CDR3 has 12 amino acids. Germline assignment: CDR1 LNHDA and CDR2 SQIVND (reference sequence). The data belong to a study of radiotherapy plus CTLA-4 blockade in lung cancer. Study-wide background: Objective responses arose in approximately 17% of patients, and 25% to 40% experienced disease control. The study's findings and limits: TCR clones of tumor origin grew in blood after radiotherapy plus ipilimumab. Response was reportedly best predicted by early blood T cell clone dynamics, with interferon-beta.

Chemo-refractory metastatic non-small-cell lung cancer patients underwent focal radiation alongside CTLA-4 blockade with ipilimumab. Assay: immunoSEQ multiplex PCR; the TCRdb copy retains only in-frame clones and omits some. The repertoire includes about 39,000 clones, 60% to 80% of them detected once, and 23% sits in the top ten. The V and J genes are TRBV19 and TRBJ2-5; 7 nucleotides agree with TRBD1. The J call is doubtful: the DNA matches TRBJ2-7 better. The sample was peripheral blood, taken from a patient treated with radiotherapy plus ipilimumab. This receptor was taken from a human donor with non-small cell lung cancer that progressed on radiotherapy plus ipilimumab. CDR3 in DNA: TGTGCCAGTAGTATAAGGGGGCTCGAGCAGTACTTC. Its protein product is CASSIRGLEQYF.